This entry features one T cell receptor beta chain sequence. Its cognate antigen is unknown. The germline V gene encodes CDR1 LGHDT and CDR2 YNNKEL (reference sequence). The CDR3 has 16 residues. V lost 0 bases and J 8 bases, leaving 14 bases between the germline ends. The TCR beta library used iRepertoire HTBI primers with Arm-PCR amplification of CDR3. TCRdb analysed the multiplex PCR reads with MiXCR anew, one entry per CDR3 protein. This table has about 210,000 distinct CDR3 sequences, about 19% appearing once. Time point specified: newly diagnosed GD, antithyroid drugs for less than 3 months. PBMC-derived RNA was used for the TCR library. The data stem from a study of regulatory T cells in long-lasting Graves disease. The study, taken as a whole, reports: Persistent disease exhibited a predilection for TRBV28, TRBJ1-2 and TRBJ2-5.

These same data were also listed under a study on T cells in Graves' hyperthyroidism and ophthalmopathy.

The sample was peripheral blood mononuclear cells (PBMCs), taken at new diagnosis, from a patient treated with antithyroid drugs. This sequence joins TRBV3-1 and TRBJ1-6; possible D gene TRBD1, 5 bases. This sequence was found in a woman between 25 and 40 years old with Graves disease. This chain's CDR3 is CASSQDNWDVDSPLHF. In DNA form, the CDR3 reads TGTGCCAGCAGCCAAGATAACTGGGACGTGGATTCACCCCTCCACTTT.